Presented here are 15 T cell receptor beta chains from one specimen sequenced in a study of identical twins. TCRdb reanalysed the 5' RACE reads using MiXCR and keeps one entry per CDR3 protein. The table lists 450,000 or so distinct CDR3 sequences, over 12% of them singletons, with around 0.48% in the top ten. These data also formed part of another study, on yellow fever vaccine responses in identical twins.

Specimen: CD4+ T cells sorted from blood. The receptors originated from a woman between 18 and 29 years old in good health.

This clonotype was observed a few times. The genes are TRBV6-2 or TRBV6-3 and TRBJ2-7; D ambiguous. CDR3 length: 12 amino acids. CDR1 MNHEY and CDR2 SVGEGT come from the germline V gene. V was clipped by 2 bases and J by 9 bases, with 11 bases between them. CDR3 nucleotides: TGTGCCAGCAGTTACGCATCGGGTGGGCAGTACTTC. This gives the protein CASSYASGGQYF.

V and J are TRBV12-3 or TRBV12-4 and TRBJ1-6; D possibly corresponds to TRBD1 (5 bases). V was pared by 6 bases and J by 8 bases, with 14 bases between. The CDR3 runs 14 residues. As DNA, the CDR3 is TGTGCCAGCAGACGACAGCGTTGGGATTCACCCCTCCACTTT. Encoded protein: CASRRQRWDSPLHF.

V usage is TRBV2 and J usage is TRBJ1-3; D uncertain. The germline V and J ends were trimmed by 5 bases and 4 bases, with 12 bases remaining between them. The CDR3 loop spans 14 amino acids. Germline CDR1 and CDR2: SNHLY and FYNNEI. The CDR3 reads CASSLAVPGNTIYF. The CDR3 DNA follows: TGTGCCAGCAGTTTGGCAGTTCCAGGAAACACCATATATTTT.

This clonotype was seen a few times. The chain joins TRBV16 to TRBJ2-5; D is unresolved. Germline loops: CDR1 KGHSY, CDR2 FQNENV. The CDR3 contains 15 residues. V was clipped by 4 bases and J by 5 bases, with 17 bases between them. CDR3 amino acids: CASSRLGQSTETQYF. CDR3 DNA: TGTGCCAGCAGCCGGCTCGGCCAGTCGACGGAGACCCAGTACTTC.

This chain connects TRBV7-9 to TRBJ2-3; D possibly corresponds to TRBD1 (5 bases). CDR1 and CDR2 (germline): SEHNR, FQNEAQ (reference sequence). The V gene lost 0 bases and the J gene lost 6 bases, with 13 bases spanning the gap. This CDR3 contains 15 residues. The DNA of the CDR3 is TGTGCCAGCAGCTTAGCGTTGGGCCCAGGGGATACGCAGTATTTT. It encodes CASSLALGPGDTQYF.

This clonotype came up many times. This chain links TRBV20-1 with TRBJ2-1; TRBD1 is a possible D gene (6 bases). The length of the CDR3 is 17 residues. V lost 0 bases and J 7 bases, leaving 22 bases between the germline ends. CDR1 DFQATT and CDR2 SNEGSKA come from the germline V gene (reference sequence). This CDR3 is CSARDLLGAGSKNEQFF. In DNA, the CDR3 is TGCAGTGCTAGAGATCTGCTGGGGGCAGGTTCAAAAAATGAGCAGTTCTTC.

The sample holds many counts of this clonotype. The V call is TRBV20-1, the J call TRBJ2-7; 9 bases agree with TRBD2. The CDR3 has 15 amino acids. The germline gives CDR1 DFQATT, CDR2 SNEGSKA (reference sequence). V lost 3 bases, J lost 5 bases, and 11 bases stayed unmatched. The CDR3 coding sequence is TGCAGTGCTAGTAGGGCAGCGGGAGGTTTCCACGAGCAGTACTTC. Its protein product is CSASRAAGGFHEQYF.

This clonotype was seen only a few times. The rearrangement uses TRBV28 and TRBJ2-7, with TRBD1 matching 7 bases. V dropped 8 bases and J dropped 2; count of bases not matched to a gene: 6. Germline CDR1 MDHEN, CDR2 SYDVKM. This CDR3 has 13 amino acids. The CDR3 reads CASYAGTAYEQYF. For the CDR3, the DNA is TGTGCCAGCTATGCCGGGACAGCCTACGAGCAGTACTTC. Based on the CDR3 plus reference TRBV28 and TRBJ2-7, the full variable domain is DVKVTQSSRYLVKRTGEKVFLECVQDMDHENMFWYRQDPGLGLRLIYFSYDVKMKEKGDIPEGYSVSREKKERFSLILESASTNQTSMYLCASYAGTAYEQYFGPGTRLTVT.

The J gene is TRBJ2-5, the V gene TRBV28, with TRBD1 matching over 7 bases. Germline lookup yields CDR1 MDHEN and CDR2 SYDVKM. The junction had 14 bases not matched to a gene; V was cut back by 4 bases and J by 6 bases. The CDR3 has 16 amino acids. The CDR3 is CASSSEDLTGVKTQYF. As DNA, the CDR3 is TGTGCCAGCAGTTCAGAAGATTTAACAGGGGTAAAGACCCAGTACTTC.

The J gene is TRBJ2-7, the V gene TRBV5-6; D gene ambiguous. Trimming cost V 0 bases and J 4 bases, with 8 bases left between them. This CDR3 has 13 residues. Germline values: CDR1 SGHDT, CDR2 YYEEEE. CDR3 region: CASSLVQRYEQYF. CDR3 sequence (DNA): TGTGCCAGCAGCTTGGTACAGAGATACGAGCAGTACTTC. The full variable domain, completed using reference TRBV5-6 and TRBJ2-7, is DAGVTQSPTHLIKTRGQQVTLRCSPKSGHDTVSWYQQALGQGPQFIFQYYEEEERQRGNFPDRFSGHQFPNYSSELNVNALLLGDSALYLCASSLVQRYEQYFGPGTRLTVT.

This clonotype was counted ten times or more. J is TRBJ2-2 and V is TRBV24-1; 11 nucleotides line up with TRBD1. The CDR3 consists of 14 residues. Unmatched junction bases numbered 4, after V lost 7 bases and J lost 7 bases. The germline V gene encodes CDR1 KGHDR and CDR2 SFDVKD. Written as DNA, the CDR3 is TGTGCCACCAGGGACAGGGGGCGCGTCGGGGAGCTGTTTTTT. It codes for CATRDRGRVGELFF.

This chain connects TRBV19 to TRBJ2-1, with a possible D match to TRBD2 (7 bases). Germline V CDR1 and CDR2: LNHDA, SQIVND (reference sequence). With 6 bases removed from V and 3 bases from J, the gap between germline ends came to 12 bases. The CDR3 length is 14 residues. CDR3 nucleotide sequence: TGTGCCAGTAGGGCGGGGGCCAACTACAATGAGCAGTTCTTC. Translation: CASRAGANYNEQFF.

The table lists this clonotype with a few counts. This chain uses TRBV20-1 with TRBJ2-7, with a weak D call TRBD1 (5 bases). CDR3 length: 14 amino acids. V gave up 3 bases and J gave up 2 bases, with 14 bases separating them. Looked up from germline, CDR1 is DFQATT and CDR2 is SNEGSKA (reference sequence). CDR3: CSASMVGLTYEQYF. The CDR3 bases are TGCAGTGCTAGCATGGTGGGGCTCACCTACGAGCAGTACTTC.

CDR3 DNA: TGTGCCAGCAGCGTATTCGGGTGGGAGACCCAGTACTTC. As protein: CASSVFGWETQYF. The V call is TRBV9, the J call TRBJ2-5; D is undetermined. The CDR3 sequence is 13 residues long. V was clipped by 1 base and J by 5 bases, with 9 bases between them. The germline CDR1 and CDR2 sequences are SGDLS and YYNGEE.

The genes are TRBV6-2 or TRBV6-3 and TRBJ2-7; TRBD2 agrees at 11 bases. The CDR3 is made up of 16 amino acids. Per the germline V gene, CDR1 is MNHEY and CDR2 is SVGEGT. J gave up 4 bases and V 2 bases, and 7 bases lay outside the gene matches. CDR3 in amino acids: CASSYPTSGREYEQYF. DNA of the CDR3: TGTGCCAGCAGTTACCCTACTAGCGGGAGAGAGTACGAGCAGTACTTC.